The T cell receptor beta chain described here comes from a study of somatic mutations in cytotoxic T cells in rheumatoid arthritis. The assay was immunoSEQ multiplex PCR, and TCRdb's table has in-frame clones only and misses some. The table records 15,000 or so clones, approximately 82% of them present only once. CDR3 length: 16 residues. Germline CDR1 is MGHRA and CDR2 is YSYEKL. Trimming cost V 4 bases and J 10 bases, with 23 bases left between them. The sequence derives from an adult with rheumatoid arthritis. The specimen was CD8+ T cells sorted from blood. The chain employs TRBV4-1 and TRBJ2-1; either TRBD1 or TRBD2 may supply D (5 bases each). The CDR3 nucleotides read TGCGCCAGCAGCCCCACACTAATGGGACGTACAATAGAGCAGTTCTTC. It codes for CASSPTLMGRTIEQFF.